The 27 T cell receptor beta chains given below trace back to one sample, sequenced in a study of blood T cell repertoires in COVID-19 (dated by TCRdb to 2020 to 2022). Library prep was done by the immunoSEQ multiplex PCR assay. TCRdb provides this immuneACCESS table in a form limited to in-frame rearrangements. Some clones are lacking; in checked studies, under half of them reflect an unresolved V gene, and why the rest are absent is not known. The sample table lists about 190,000 clones, about 80% of them with a count of one. Around 14% of the sample is held by the ten biggest clonotypes. The sequenced material came from peripheral blood. The receptors here all came from a man between 25 and 39 years old with active or convalescent COVID-19.

J is TRBJ1-1 and V is TRBV9; possible D gene TRBD1, 6 bases. The germline V and J ends were trimmed by 2 bases and 1 base, with 9 bases remaining between them. This CDR3 has 14 residues. Germline-derived CDR1 and CDR2 are SGDLS and YYNGEE. CDR3 DNA: TGTGCCAGCAGCGTCGGGGGGGCGAACACTGAAGCTTTCTTT. It is translated as CASSVGGANTEAFF.

The rearrangement joins TRBV12-5 to TRBJ1-4, with a possible D match to TRBD1 (5 bases). The CDR3 is 14 residues long. The V and J ends lost 6 bases and 7 bases respectively, with 15 bases between them. CDR1 is LGHNT and CDR2 is FRNRAP in the germline V gene. The CDR3 DNA is TGTGCTAGTGGCCCGTCAGGGCGGCTTGAAAAACTGTTTTTT. It is translated as CASGPSGRLEKLFF.

The chain couples TRBV5-4 to TRBJ2-3, with 8 bases that match TRBD1. The CDR3 contains 15 residues. The germline V gene encodes CDR1 SGHNT and CDR2 YYREEE (reference sequence). V was clipped by 0 bases and J by 4 bases; unmatched bases: 4. DNA for the CDR3: TGTGCCAGCAGCTTGGGACAGGGGACTTCAGATACGCAGTATTTT. It translates to CASSLGQGTSDTQYF.

V is TRBV25-1 and J is TRBJ1-4; D is ambiguous. Germline values: CDR1 MGHDK, CDR2 SYGVNS. The CDR3 has 13 residues. Trimming left V 4 bases short and J 10 bases short, with 13 bases between. The CDR3 DNA follows: TGTGCCAGCAGTGGGGCCCCTCGGGGAAAACTGTTTTTT. Protein product: CASSGAPRGKLFF.

The V call is TRBV25-1, the J call TRBJ1-4, with a weak D call TRBD1 (5 bases). V was trimmed by 2 bases and J by 4 bases, leaving 11 bases between them. The CDR3 contains 15 residues. Looked up from germline, CDR1 is MGHDK and CDR2 is SYGVNS. CDR3 nucleotide sequence: TGTGCCAGCAGTGAAGGGGGGACTTTTAATGAAAAACTGTTTTTT. Amino acids: CASSEGGTFNEKLFF.

This chain uses TRBV3-1 (or the pseudogene TRBV3-2) with TRBJ1-4, with D tentatively TRBD1 (5 bases). Germline V CDR1 and CDR2: LGHDT, YNNKEL (reference sequence). V shed 0 bases and J shed 7 bases, with 6 bases lying between them. The CDR3 runs 13 residues. The chain's CDR3 is CASSQEGGEKLFF. CDR3 nucleotides: TGTGCCAGCAGCCAAGAGGGGGGTGAAAAACTGTTTTTT.

The V and J genes are TRBV3-1 (or the pseudogene TRBV3-2) and TRBJ1-5; D remains unclear. Deletions cut 4 bases from V and 0 bases from J, with 10 bases between. CDR3 length: 15 residues. The germline gives CDR1 LGHDT, CDR2 YNNKEL (reference sequence). CDR3 amino acids: CASSPSENSNQPQHF. The CDR3 bases are TGTGCCAGCAGCCCGTCAGAAAATAGCAATCAGCCCCAGCATTTT.

The rearrangement uses TRBV24-1 and TRBJ1-1; TRBD1 matches at 9 bases. Germline assignment: CDR1 KGHDR and CDR2 SFDVKD. Trimming at V came to 7 bases and at J to 3 bases, leaving 11 bases not matched to a gene. The CDR3 runs 16 residues. In nucleotides, the CDR3 is TGTGCCACCAGGGAAACAGGGGGCGCCTATGACACTGAAGCTTTCTTT. Translating gives CATRETGGAYDTEAFF.

This clone was counted between two and nine times. The CDR3 reads CASSIIASGSETQYF. CDR3 sequence (DNA): TGTGCCAGTAGTATAATAGCGAGCGGGAGTGAGACCCAGTACTTC. The chain has TRBV19 and TRBJ2-5; 8 positions match TRBD2. The CDR3 runs to 15 residues. Germline CDR1 is LNHDA and CDR2 is SQIVND (reference sequence). V shed 2 bases and J 5 bases; nucleotides not matched to a gene: 7. Full variable domain (remainder filled in from reference TRBV19 and TRBJ2-5): DGGITQSPKYLFRKEGQNVTLSCEQNLNHDAMYWYRQDPGQGLRLIYYSQIVNDFQKGDIAEGYSVSREKKESFPLTVTSAQKNPTAFYLCASSIIASGSETQYFGPGTRLLVL.

The chain uses TRBV27 and TRBJ1-5; 9 bases align to TRBD1. The CDR3 has 16 amino acids. The V and J ends lost 5 bases and 9 bases, in that order; junction bases with no gene match: 14. Germline V lookup: CDR1 MNHEY, CDR2 SMNVEV (reference sequence). The CDR3 here is CASSTHTGGGSLPQHF. For the CDR3, the DNA is TGTGCCAGCAGTACACATACAGGGGGCGGCAGTCTGCCCCAGCATTTT.

The CDR3 coding sequence is TGTGCCAGCAGGGCCACGGGGGTGGAGGCCAAAAACATTCAGTACTTC. Translated, it gives CASRATGVEAKNIQYF. This chain connects TRBV27 to TRBJ2-4, with a weak D call TRBD2 (6 bases). In germline, CDR1 is MNHEY, CDR2 SMNVEV (reference sequence). This CDR3 comprises 16 residues. V lost 6 bases to trimming and J lost 1 base, with 16 bases between them.

The J gene is TRBJ2-3, the V gene TRBV4-1; 12 bases fit TRBD2. The CDR3 length is 18 residues. Germline loops: CDR1 MGHRA, CDR2 YSYEKL. Trimming took 2 bases from V and 4 from J; bases not matched to a gene: 10. Here the CDR3 reads CASSQLPTSGGNPDTQYF. CDR3 sequence (DNA): TGCGCCAGCAGCCAACTACCTACTAGCGGGGGGAACCCAGATACGCAGTATTTT.

The V and J genes are TRBV6-4 and TRBJ2-1, with TRBD2 matching 7 bases. Germline loops: CDR1 MRHNA, CDR2 SNTAGT. This CDR3 has 14 residues. Losses at the gene ends were 5 bases for V and 1 base for J; bases not matched to a gene: 2. The CDR3 DNA reads TGTGCCAGCAGTATAGCGGGTTCCTACAATGAGCAGTTCTTC. Protein sequence: CASSIAGSYNEQFF.

The J gene is TRBJ2-1, the V gene TRBV27; D may be TRBD1 (6 bases). This CDR3 spans 14 amino acids. Trimming took off 2 bases at V and 4 bases at J, with 9 bases between the two ends. Germline V gene data show CDR1 as MNHEY and CDR2 as SMNVEV (reference sequence). CDR3 protein: CASSLGTTYNEQFF. The CDR3 nucleotides read TGTGCCAGCAGTTTAGGGACAACTTACAATGAGCAGTTCTTC.

The chain joins TRBV2 to TRBJ1-3; D uncertain. Per germline, CDR1 SNHLY and CDR2 FYNNEI. This CDR3 is built from 15 residues. Trimming pared 4 bases from V and 0 bases from J, leaving 10 bases between. In DNA, the CDR3 is TGTGCCAGCAGTGGGACTCTAAGCTCTGGAAACACCATATATTTT. This translates into CASSGTLSSGNTIYF.

The rearrangement uses TRBV20-1 and TRBJ2-7, with a possible D match to TRBD2 (5 bases). The CDR3 has 11 residues. V shed 1 base and J shed 4 bases, with 5 bases lying between them. Germline V CDR1 and CDR2: DFQATT, SNEGSKA (reference sequence). CDR3 in amino acids: CSARAGYEQYV. CDR3 nucleotide sequence: TGCAGTGCTAGAGCGGGGTACGAGCAGTACGTC.

CDR3 amino acids: CASTHRPTGGTEAFF. In DNA form, the CDR3 reads TGTGCCAGCACCCACAGGCCGACGGGGGGCACTGAAGCTTTCTTT. The rearrangement links TRBV6-5 to TRBJ1-1, with D possibly being TRBD1 (5 bases). V dropped 7 bases and J dropped 4 bases, with 19 bases sitting between them. The CDR3 totals 15 residues. Germline V gene lookup returns CDR1 MNHEY and CDR2 SVGAGI.

The chain uses TRBV7-2 and TRBJ1-4, with 8 bases fitting TRBD1. The CDR3 totals 15 residues. Germline V CDR1 and CDR2: SGHTA, FQGNSA. After removal of 6 bases from V and 7 bases from J, the junction contained 10 bases not matched to a gene. CDR3 sequence (DNA): TGTGCCAGCAGATTCCGAGGACAGGGAGGTGAAAAACTGTTTTTT. This sequence encodes CASRFRGQGGEKLFF.

The V and J genes are TRBV5-1 and TRBJ1-2; TRBD1 matches at 7 bases. The germline V gene encodes CDR1 SGHRS and CDR2 YFSETQ. With 4 bases clipped from V and 4 bases from J, the junction kept 4 bases outside the gene matches. There are 13 residues in the CDR3. CDR3 in amino acids: CASSGDSLYGYTF. DNA for the CDR3: TGCGCCAGCAGCGGGGACAGCCTCTATGGCTACACCTTC.

This chain links TRBV6-5 with TRBJ2-5; 9 bases line up with TRBD2. Looked up from germline, CDR1 is MNHEY and CDR2 is SVGAGI. CDR3 length: 15 amino acids. V lost 5 bases and J lost 3; bases outside the gene matches: 7. The CDR3 DNA reads as TGTGCCAGCAGTCAGGGGACTAGCTCCGAAGAGACCCAGTACTTC. It yields the protein CASSQGTSSEETQYF.

The chain is built from TRBV27 and TRBJ2-1; D is uncertain. This CDR3 is 19 amino acids long. Deletions cut 5 bases from V and 1 base from J, with 24 bases between. Germline CDR1 MNHEY, CDR2 SMNVEV (reference sequence). In DNA, the CDR3 is TGTGCCAGCAGTCACCCCCCCCTCGCGATCGAATTATCCTACAATGAGCAGTTCTTC. It translates to CASSHPPLAIELSYNEQFF.

This chain connects TRBV19 to TRBJ1-4; the D gene is possibly TRBD1 (6 bases). Germline-derived CDR1 and CDR2 are LNHDA and SQIVND (reference sequence). V lost 2 bases and J lost 5, with 6 bases in between. The CDR3 contains 13 residues. The CDR3 here is CASSIRGNEKLFF. In nucleotides, the CDR3 is TGTGCCAGTAGTATAAGGGGGAATGAAAAACTGTTTTTT.

This rearrangement joins TRBV6-6 to TRBJ1-2; D is undetermined. This CDR3 contains 13 residues. V gave up 0 bases and J gave up 7 bases, with 9 bases separating them. Germline CDR1 is MNHNY and CDR2 is SVGAGI (reference sequence). DNA of the CDR3: TGTGCCAGCAGTTACTCGGCATCCACTGGCTACACCTTC. Residues: CASSYSASTGYTF.

The J gene is TRBJ1-4, the V gene TRBV15; weak D call: TRBD1 (6 bases). CDR1 and CDR2 (germline): LNHNV, YYDKDF (reference sequence). With 8 bases removed from V and 2 bases from J, the gap between germline ends came to 12 bases. This CDR3 comprises 14 residues. The CDR3: CATSAGQTNEKLFF. CDR3 nucleotide sequence: TGTGCCACCTCGGCCGGACAGACTAATGAAAAACTGTTTTTT.

V usage is TRBV15 and J usage is TRBJ1-3; D is possibly TRBD1 (6 bases). This CDR3 is built from 14 residues. The germline CDR1 and CDR2 sequences are LNHNV and YYDKDF (reference sequence). The V end was cut by 4 bases, the J end by 0 bases, with 7 bases between. The CDR3 DNA sequence: TGTGCCACCAGCACAGGGGACTCTGGAAACACCATATATTTT. Its translation is CATSTGDSGNTIYF. The full variable domain, its missing parts supplied by reference TRBV15 and TRBJ1-3, is DAMVIQNPRYQVTQFGKPVTLSCSQTLNHNVMYWYQQKSSQAPKLLFHYYDKDFNNEADTPDNFQSRRPNTSFCFLDIRSPGLGDTAMYLCATSTGDSGNTIYFGEGSWLTVV.

V usage is TRBV19 and J usage is TRBJ1-4; 7 bases are shared with TRBD1. The CDR3 has 15 amino acids. Trimming took 5 bases from V and 7 from J; bases not matched to a gene: 10. Looked up from germline, CDR1 is LNHDA and CDR2 is SQIVND (reference sequence). CDR3 nucleotides: TGTGCCAGTAGTTCATACGGGACAGCACCTGAAAAACTGTTTTTT. Translated, it gives CASSSYGTAPEKLFF.

This clone was picked up a small number of times. The rearrangement uses TRBV1 and TRBJ2-7; the table's D call of TRBD2 was not tested on the DNA. TRBV1 is labeled a pseudogene. This CDR3 comprises 16 residues. This CDR3 is CTINGRGTRAPYEQYV. The CDR3 DNA reads as TGCACCATCAACGGGCGCGGGACTAGGGCGCCCTACGAGCAGTACGTC.